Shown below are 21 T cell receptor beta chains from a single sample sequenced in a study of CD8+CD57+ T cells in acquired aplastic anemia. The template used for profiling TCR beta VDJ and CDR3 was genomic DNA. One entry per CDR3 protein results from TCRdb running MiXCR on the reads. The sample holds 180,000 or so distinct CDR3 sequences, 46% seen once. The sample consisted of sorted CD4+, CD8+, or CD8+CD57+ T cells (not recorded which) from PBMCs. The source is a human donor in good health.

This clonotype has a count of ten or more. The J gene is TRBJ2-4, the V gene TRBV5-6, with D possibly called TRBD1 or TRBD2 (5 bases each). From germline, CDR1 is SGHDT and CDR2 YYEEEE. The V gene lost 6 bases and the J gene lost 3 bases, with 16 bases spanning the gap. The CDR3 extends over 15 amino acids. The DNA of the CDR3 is TGTGCCAGCACCCTACAGGCGGCGGGCAAAAACATTCAGTACTTC. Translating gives CASTLQAAGKNIQYF.

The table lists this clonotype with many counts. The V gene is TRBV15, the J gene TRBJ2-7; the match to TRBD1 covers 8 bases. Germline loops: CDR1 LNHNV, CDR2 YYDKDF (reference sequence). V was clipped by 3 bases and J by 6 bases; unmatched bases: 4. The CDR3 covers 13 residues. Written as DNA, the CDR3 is TGTGCCACCAGCAGCCAGGGGGCAACCGAGCAGTACTTC. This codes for CATSSQGATEQYF.

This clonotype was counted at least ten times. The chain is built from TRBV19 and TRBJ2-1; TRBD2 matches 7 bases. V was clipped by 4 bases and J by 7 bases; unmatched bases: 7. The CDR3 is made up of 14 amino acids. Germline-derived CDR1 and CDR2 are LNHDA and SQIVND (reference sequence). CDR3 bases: TGTGCCAGTAGTAGTGGGAGGGCCCTAAATGAGCAGTTCTTC. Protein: CASSSGRALNEQFF.

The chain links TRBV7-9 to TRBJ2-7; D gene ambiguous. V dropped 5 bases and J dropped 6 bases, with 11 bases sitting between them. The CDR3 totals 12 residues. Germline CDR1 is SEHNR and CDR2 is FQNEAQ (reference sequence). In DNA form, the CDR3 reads TGTGCCAGCAGCCCAATCCCCCTCGAGCAGTACTTC. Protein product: CASSPIPLEQYF.

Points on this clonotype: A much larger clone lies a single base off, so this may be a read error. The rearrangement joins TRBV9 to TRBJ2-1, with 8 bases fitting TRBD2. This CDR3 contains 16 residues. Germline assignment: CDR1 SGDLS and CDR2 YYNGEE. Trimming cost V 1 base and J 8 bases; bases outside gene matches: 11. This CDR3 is CASSVSWSGGYDEQFF. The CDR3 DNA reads TGTGCCAGCAGCGTATCCTGGTCGGGAGGGTACGATGAGCAGTTCTTC.

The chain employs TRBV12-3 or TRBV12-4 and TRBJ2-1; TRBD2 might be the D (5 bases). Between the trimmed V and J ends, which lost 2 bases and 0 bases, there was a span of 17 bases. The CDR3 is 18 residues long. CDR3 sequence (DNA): TGTGCCAGCAGTTTAAAAGGACGGACTGGCAGCTCCTACAATGAGCAGTTCTTC. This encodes CASSLKGRTGSSYNEQFF.

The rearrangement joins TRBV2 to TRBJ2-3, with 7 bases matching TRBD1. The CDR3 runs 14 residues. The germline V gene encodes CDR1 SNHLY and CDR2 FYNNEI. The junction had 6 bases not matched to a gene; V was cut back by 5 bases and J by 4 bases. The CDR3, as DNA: TGTGCCAGCAGTCCTCGGACAGGAGCAGATACGCAGTATTTT. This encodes CASSPRTGADTQYF. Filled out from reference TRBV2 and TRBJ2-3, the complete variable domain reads EPEVTQTPSHQVTQMGQEVILRCVPISNHLYFYWYRQILGQKVEFLVSFYNNEISEKSEIFDDQFSVERPDGSNFTLKIRSTKLEDSAMYFCASSPRTGADTQYFGPGTRLTVL.

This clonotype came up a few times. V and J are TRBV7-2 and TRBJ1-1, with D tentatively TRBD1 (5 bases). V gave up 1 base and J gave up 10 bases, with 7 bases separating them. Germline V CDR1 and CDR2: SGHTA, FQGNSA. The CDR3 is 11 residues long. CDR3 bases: TGTGCCAGCAGCTTAGAGAGGGGAGCTTTCTTT. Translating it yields CASSLERGAFF.

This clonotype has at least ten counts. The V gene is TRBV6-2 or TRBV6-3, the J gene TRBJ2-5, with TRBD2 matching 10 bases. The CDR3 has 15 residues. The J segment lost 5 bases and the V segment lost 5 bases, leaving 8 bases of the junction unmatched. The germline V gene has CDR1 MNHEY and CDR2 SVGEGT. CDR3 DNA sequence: TGTGCCAGCAGTAAGGCTCTAGCGGGAGCTGAGACCCAGTACTTC. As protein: CASSKALAGAETQYF.

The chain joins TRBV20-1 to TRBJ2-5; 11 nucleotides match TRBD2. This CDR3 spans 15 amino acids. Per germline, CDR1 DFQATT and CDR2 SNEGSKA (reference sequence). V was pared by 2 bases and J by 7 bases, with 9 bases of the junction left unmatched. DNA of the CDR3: TGCAGTGCTAGAAGTCTCCTAGCGGGAGGAAGGACCCAGTACTTC. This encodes CSARSLLAGGRTQYF.

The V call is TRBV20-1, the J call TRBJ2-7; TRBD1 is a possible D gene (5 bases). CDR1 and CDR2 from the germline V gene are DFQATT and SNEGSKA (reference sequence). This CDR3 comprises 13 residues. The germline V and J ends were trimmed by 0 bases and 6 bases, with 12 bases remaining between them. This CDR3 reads CSARDSTATEQYF. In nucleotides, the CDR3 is TGCAGTGCTAGAGATTCGACAGCGACCGAGCAGTACTTC.

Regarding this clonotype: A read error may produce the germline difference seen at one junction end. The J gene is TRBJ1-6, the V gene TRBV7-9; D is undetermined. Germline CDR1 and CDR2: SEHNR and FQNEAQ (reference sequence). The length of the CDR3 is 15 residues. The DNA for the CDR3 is TGTGCCAGCAGCACCAATCTTGACCGCAATCGGGCCCTCCACTTC. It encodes CASSTNLDRNRALHF.

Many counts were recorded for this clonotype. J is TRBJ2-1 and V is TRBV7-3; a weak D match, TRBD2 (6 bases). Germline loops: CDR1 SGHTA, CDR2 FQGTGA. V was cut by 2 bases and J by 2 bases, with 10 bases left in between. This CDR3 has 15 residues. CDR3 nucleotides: TGTGCCAGCAGCTTAGGGGGGTTCCCCTACAATGAGCAGTTCTTC. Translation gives CASSLGGFPYNEQFF.

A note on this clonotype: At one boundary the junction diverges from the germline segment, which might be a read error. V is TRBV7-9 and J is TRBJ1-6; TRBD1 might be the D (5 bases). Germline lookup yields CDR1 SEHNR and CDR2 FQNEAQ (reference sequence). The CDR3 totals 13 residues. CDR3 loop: CAGSLEGNSALHF. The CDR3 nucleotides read TGTGCCGGCAGCTTAGAGGGGAATTCAGCCCTCCACTTT.

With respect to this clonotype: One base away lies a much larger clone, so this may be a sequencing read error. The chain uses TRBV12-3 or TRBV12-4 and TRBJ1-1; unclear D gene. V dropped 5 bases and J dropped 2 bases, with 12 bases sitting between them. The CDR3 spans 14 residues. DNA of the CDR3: TGTGCCAGCAGTATCCGGGATCCAAACACTGAAGCTTTCTTT. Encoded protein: CASSIRDPNTEAFF.

DNA of the CDR3: TGTGCCAGCAGCTTAGAGACGGTCGTTGGCTACACCTTC. Its translation is CASSLETVVGYTF. This chain joins TRBV7-3 and TRBJ1-2; D gene unclear. V was trimmed by 2 bases and J by 7 bases, leaving 11 bases between them. Germline loops: CDR1 SGHTA, CDR2 FQGTGA. There are 13 residues in the CDR3. Full variable domain (remainder filled in from reference TRBV7-3 and TRBJ1-2): GAGVSQTPSNKVTEKGKYVELRCDPISGHTALYWYRQSLGQGPEFLIYFQGTGAADDSGLPNDRFFAVRPEGSVSTLKIQRTERGDSAVYLCASSLETVVGYTFGSGTRLTVV.

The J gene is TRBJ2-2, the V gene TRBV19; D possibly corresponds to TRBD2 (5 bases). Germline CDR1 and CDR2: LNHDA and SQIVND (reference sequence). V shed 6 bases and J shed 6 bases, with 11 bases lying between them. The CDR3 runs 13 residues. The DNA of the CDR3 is TGTGCCAGTAGATTTAGCGCGGCCGGGGAGCTGTTTTTT. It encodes CASRFSAAGELFF. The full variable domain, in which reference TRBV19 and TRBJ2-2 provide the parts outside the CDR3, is DGGITQSPKYLFRKEGQNVTLSCEQNLNHDAMYWYRQDPGQGLRLIYYSQIVNDFQKGDIAEGYSVSREKKESFPLTVTSAQKNPTAFYLCASRFSAAGELFFGEGSRLTVL.

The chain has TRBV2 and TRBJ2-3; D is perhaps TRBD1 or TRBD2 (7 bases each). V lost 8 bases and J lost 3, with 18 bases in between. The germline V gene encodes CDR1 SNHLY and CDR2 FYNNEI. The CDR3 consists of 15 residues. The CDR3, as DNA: TGTGCCAGCTGGGCGCAGGGGGGGAGGACAGATACGCAGTATTTT. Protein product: CASWAQGGRTDTQYF.

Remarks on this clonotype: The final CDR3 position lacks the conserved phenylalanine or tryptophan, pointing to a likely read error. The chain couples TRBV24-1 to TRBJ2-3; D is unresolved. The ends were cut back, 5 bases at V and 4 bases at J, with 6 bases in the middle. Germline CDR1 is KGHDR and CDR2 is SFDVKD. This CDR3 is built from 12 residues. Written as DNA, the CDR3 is TGTGCCACCAGTGGAGACGCAGATACGCAGTATCTT. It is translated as CATSGDADTQYL.

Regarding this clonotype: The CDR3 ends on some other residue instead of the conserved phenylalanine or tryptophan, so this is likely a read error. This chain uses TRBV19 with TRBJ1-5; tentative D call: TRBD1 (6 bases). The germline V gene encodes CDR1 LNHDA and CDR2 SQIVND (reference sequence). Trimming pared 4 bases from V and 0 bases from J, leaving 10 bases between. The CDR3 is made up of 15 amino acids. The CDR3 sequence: CASSSQGNSNQPQHL. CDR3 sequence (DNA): TGTGCCAGTAGTAGTCAGGGGAATAGCAATCAGCCCCAGCATCTT.

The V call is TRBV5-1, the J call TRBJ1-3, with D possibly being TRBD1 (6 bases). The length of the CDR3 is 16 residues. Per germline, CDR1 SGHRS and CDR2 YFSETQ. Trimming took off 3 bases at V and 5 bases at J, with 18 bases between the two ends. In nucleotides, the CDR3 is TGCGCCAGCAGCTCAAGAATGCAGGGGACAAGAAACACCATATATTTT. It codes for CASSSRMQGTRNTIYF.